This TCR beta chain was identified in a study of OX40 agonist ivuxolimab in advanced cancers. The wider study: Prior anti-PD-1, anti-PD-L1 or anti-CTLA-4 therapy did not bar entry, and more than 35% had some.

Baseline was the first blood sampling point, followed by cycle 4 day 1 and cycle 7 day 1. General study results and limits: CD4+ and CD8+ blood T cells expanded clonally by week 6 at 0.1 to 3.0 mg/kg.

In regard to this clone: The antigen remains undetermined.

Generated by immunoSEQ multiplex PCR, the TCRdb table keeps only in-frame clones and is missing some. The table shows about 70,000 clones, with around nine tenths occurring only once. Here the sequenced sample was CD4+ or CD8+ T cells sorted from blood, taken in a trial of the OX40 agonist ivuxolimab. The TCR originated in an adult with an advanced solid tumor such as melanoma, head and neck, liver or kidney cancer.

The CDR3 coding sequence is TGTGCCAGCAGTTTGAGTGGGGGTGGGCTAGCCAAAAACATTCAGTACTTC. Encoded protein: CASSLSGGGLAKNIQYF. The chain employs TRBV28 and TRBJ2-4; either TRBD1 or TRBD2 may supply D (5 bases each). CDR1 and CDR2 from the germline V gene are MDHEN and SYDVKM. The CDR3 sequence is 17 residues long. The V and J ends lost 3 bases and 0 bases respectively, with 15 bases between them.